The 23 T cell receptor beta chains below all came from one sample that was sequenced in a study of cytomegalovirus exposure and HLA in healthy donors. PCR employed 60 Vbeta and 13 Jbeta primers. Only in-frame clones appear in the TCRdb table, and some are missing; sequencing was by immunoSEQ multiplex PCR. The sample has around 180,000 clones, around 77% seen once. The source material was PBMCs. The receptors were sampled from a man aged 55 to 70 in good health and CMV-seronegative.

Here the CDR3 DNA reads TGCGCCAGCAGTCAATCGGTCGCAGGGCTATATAGCAATCAGCCCCAGCATTTT. It is translated as CASSQSVAGLYSNQPQHF. The J gene is TRBJ1-5, the V gene TRBV23-1; tentative D call: TRBD1 (5 bases). TRBV23-1 is identified as an open reading frame with a role that is uncertain. The V gene lost 0 bases and the J gene lost 0 bases, with 15 bases spanning the gap. The CDR3 is made up of 18 amino acids.

The CDR3 region has the DNA TGTGCCAGCAGGGCCACAGGGGCGGGCGTCCACGAGCAGTACTTC. Translating gives CASRATGAGVHEQYF. This chain connects TRBV6-1 to TRBJ2-7, with 7 nucleotides matching TRBD1. Germline CDR1 and CDR2: MNHNS and SASEGT. With V trimmed by 6 bases and J by 5 bases, 13 bases remained unmatched. This CDR3 has 15 residues.

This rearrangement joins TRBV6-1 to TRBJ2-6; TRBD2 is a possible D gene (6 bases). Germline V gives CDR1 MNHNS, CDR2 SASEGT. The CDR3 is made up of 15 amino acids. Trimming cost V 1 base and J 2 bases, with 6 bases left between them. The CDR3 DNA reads TGTGCCAGCAGTGAAGGGGGGGCTGGGGCCAACGTCCTGACTTTC. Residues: CASSEGGAGANVLTF.

The CDR3 DNA reads as TGTGCCAGCAGTCCCCGGACTAGCGGGAGGGCCGATGAGCAGTTCTTC. As protein: CASSPRTSGRADEQFF. This rearrangement joins TRBV28 to TRBJ2-1; 15 positions agree with TRBD2. CDR1 and CDR2 from the germline V gene are MDHEN and SYDVKM. The CDR3 loop spans 16 amino acids. The J segment lost 8 bases and the V segment lost 5 bases, leaving 7 bases of the junction unmatched.

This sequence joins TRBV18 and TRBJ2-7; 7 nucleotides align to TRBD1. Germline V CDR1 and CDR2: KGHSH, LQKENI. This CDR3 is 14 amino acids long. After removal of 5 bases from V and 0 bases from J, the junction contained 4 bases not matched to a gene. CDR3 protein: CASSSGTDSYEQYF. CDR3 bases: TGTGCCAGCTCATCCGGGACAGACTCCTACGAGCAGTACTTC.

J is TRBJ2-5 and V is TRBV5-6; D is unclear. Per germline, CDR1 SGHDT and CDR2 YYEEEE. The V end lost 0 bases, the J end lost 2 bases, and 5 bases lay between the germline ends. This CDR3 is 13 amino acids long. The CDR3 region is CASSLVNQETQYF. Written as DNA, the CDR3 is TGTGCCAGCAGCTTGGTCAATCAAGAGACCCAGTACTTC.

DNA of the CDR3: TGTGCCAGCAGCCCCGGACAGTCTGGTATTCAGTACTTC. Encoded protein: CASSPGQSGIQYF. The gene calls are TRBV14 and TRBJ2-4, with TRBD1 as a possible D gene (6 bases). Germline V gene lookup returns CDR1 SGHDN and CDR2 FVKESK. Trimming took off 4 bases at V and 10 bases at J, with 14 bases between the two ends. This CDR3 region has 13 residues.

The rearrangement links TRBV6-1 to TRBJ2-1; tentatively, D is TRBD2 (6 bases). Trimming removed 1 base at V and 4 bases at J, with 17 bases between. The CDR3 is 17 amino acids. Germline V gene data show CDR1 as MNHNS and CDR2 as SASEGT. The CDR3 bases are TGTGCCAGCAGTGAAGTTGGAGGGGCGCTAGTTTACAATGAGCAGTTCTTC. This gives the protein CASSEVGGALVYNEQFF.

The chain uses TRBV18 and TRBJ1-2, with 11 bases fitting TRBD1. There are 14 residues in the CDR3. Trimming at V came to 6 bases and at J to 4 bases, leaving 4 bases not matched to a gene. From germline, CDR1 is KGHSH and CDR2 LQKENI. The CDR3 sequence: CASSPDRGLYGYTF. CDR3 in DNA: TGTGCCAGCTCGCCGGACAGGGGGCTCTATGGCTACACCTTC.

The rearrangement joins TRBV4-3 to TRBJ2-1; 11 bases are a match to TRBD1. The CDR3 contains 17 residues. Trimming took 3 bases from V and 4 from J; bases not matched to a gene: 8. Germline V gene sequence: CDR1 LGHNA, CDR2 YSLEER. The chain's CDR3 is CASSHPPGTGGYNEQFF. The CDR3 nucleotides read TGCGCCAGCAGCCACCCACCCGGGACAGGGGGATACAATGAGCAGTTCTTC.

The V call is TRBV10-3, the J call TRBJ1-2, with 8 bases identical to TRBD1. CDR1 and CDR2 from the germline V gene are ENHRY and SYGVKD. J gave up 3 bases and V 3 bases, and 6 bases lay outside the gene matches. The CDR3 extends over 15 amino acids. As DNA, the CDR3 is TGTGCCATCAGTGACTCTGACAGGGGTCACTATGGCTACACCTTC. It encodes CAISDSDRGHYGYTF.

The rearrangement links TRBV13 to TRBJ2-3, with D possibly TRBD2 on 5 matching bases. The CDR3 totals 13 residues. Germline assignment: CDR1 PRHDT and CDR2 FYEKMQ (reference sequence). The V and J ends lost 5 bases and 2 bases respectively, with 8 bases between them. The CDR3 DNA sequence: TGTGCCAGCAGCCTACGGGACACAGATACGCAGTATTTT. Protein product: CASSLRDTDTQYF.

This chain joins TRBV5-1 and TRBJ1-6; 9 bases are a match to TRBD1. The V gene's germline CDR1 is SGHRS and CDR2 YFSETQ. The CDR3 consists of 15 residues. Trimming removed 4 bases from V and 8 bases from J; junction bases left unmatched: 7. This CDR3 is CASSRPGQGDSPLHF. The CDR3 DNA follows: TGCGCCAGCAGCCGACCGGGACAGGGCGATTCACCCCTCCACTTT. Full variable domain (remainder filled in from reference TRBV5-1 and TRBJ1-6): KAGVTQTPRYLIKTRGQQVTLSCSPISGHRSVSWYQQTPGQGLQFLFEYFSETQRNKGNFPGRFSGRQFSNSRSEMNVSTLELGDSALYLCASSRPGQGDSPLHFGNGTRLTVT.

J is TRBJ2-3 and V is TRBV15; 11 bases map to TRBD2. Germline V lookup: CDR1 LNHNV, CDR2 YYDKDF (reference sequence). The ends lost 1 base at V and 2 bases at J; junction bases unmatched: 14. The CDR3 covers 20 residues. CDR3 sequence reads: CATSRVTSGSPRRNTDTQYF. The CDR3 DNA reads TGTGCCACCAGCAGAGTAACTAGCGGGAGCCCGCGTCGCAACACAGATACGCAGTATTTT.

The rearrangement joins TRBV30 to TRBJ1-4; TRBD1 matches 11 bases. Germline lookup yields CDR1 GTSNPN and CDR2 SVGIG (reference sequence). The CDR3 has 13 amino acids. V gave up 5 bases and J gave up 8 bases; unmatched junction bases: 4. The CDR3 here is CAWGGQGVEKLFF. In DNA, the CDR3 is TGTGCCTGGGGGGGACAGGGGGTAGAAAAACTGTTTTTT.

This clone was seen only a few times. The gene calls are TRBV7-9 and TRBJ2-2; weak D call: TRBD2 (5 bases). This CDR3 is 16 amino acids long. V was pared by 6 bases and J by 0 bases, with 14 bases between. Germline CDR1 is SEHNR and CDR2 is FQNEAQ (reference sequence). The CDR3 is CASSPPGGSNTGELFF. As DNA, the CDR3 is TGTGCCAGCAGTCCACCGGGCGGGTCGAACACCGGGGAGCTGTTTTTT.

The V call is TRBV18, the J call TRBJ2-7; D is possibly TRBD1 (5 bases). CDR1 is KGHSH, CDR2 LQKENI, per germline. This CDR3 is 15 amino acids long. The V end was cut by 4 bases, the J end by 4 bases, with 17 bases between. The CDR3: CASSRRWGREYEQYF. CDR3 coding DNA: TGTGCCAGCTCACGACGGTGGGGCAGAGAGTACGAGCAGTACTTC.

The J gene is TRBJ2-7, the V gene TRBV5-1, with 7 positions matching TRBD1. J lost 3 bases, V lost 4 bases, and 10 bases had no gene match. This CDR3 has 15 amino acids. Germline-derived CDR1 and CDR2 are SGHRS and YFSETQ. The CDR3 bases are TGCGCCAGCAGCGGTAAAGACAGGGATGGCTACGAGCAGTACTTC. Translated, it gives CASSGKDRDGYEQYF.

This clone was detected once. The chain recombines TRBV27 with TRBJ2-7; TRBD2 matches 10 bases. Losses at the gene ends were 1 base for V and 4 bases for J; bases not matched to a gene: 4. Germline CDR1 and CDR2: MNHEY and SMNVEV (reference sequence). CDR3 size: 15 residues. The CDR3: CASSLFASGGYEQYF. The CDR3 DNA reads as TGTGCCAGCAGTTTATTCGCTAGCGGGGGATACGAGCAGTACTTC.

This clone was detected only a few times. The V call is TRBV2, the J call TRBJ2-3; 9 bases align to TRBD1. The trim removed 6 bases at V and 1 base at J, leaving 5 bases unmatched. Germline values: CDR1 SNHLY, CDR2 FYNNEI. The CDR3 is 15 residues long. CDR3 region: CASRERTGGTDTQYF. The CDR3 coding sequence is TGTGCCAGCAGGGAACGGACAGGGGGCACAGATACGCAGTATTTT.

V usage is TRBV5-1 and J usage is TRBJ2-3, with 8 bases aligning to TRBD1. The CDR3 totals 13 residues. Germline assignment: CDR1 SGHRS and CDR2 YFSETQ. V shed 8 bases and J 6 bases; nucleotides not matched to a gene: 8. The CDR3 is CASIRTGGDTQYF. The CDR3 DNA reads TGCGCCAGTATTCGTACAGGGGGGGATACGCAGTATTTT.

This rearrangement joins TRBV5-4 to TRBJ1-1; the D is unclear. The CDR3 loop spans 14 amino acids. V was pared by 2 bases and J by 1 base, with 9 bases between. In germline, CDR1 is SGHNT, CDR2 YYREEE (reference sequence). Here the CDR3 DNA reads TGTGCCAGCAGCTTCCTCGCCAGGAACACTGAAGCTTTCTTT. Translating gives CASSFLARNTEAFF.

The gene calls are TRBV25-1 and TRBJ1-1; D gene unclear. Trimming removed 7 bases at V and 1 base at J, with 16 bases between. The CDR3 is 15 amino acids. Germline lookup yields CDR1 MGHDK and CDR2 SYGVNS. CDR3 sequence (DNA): TGTGCCAGCACCCCGAGAGGGTTTGGGAACACTGAAGCTTTCTTT. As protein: CASTPRGFGNTEAFF.